The clone carrying this T cell receptor (beta chain) appeared many times. As yet, its antigen is unknown. This specimen comes from a study of T cells in Graves' hyperthyroidism and ophthalmopathy. Study findings and constraints: Most clonotypes expanded in thyroid above 0.001 were likewise present in blood. The authors' 13 V-J model separated ophthalmopathy from stable hyperthyroidism.

Authors of the study amplified TCR beta CDR3 regions from RNA transcripts. TCR CDR3 regions were first amplified by RT-PCR with HTBI primers. TCRdb reprocessed the multiplex PCR reads with MiXCR, giving one entry per CDR3 protein. Of about 350,000 distinct CDR3 sequences in the sample, approximately 15% are singletons; the top ten hold around 25%. Trimming took 4 bases from V and 0 from J; bases not matched to a gene: 6. Germline V gene sequence: CDR1 SEHNR, CDR2 FQNEAQ (reference sequence). This CDR3 region has 15 residues. The source of this sequence is a woman aged 25 to 39 with Graves' hyperthyroidism. The rearrangement joins TRBV7-9 to TRBJ2-7; TRBD2 matches at 7 bases. Sequencing was done on a sample of blood. CDR3 sequence reads: CASSSWTRSSYEQYF. In nucleotides, the CDR3 is TGTGCCAGCAGCTCTTGGACTAGGAGCTCCTACGAGCAGTACTTC.